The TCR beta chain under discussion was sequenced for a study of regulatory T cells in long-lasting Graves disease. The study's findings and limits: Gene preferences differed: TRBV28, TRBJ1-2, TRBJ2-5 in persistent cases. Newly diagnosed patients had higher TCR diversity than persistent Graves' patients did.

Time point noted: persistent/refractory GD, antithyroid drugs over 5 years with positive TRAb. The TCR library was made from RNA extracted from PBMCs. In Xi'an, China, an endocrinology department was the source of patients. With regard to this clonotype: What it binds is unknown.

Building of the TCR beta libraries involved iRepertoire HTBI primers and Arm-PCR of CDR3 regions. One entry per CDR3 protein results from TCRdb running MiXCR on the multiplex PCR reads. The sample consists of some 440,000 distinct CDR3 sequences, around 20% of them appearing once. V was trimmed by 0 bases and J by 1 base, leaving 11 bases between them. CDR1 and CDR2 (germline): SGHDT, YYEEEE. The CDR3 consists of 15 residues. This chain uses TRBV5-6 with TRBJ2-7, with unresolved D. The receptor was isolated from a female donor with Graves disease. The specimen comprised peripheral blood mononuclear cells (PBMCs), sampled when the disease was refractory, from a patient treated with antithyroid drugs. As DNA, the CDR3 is TGTGCCAGCAGCTTGGGGCGAACCCATTCCTACGAGCAGTACTTC. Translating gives CASSLGRTHSYEQYF.